What follows is one T cell receptor beta chain and its context. This record comes from a study of cytomegalovirus exposure and HLA in healthy donors. PCR employed 60 Vbeta and 13 Jbeta primers. Libraries were prepared by immunoSEQ multiplex PCR; TCRdb keeps only in-frame clonotypes and omits some of them. The table gives 65,000 to 90,000 clones; the top ten clones make up approximately 2.9% of it. The CDR3 consists of 15 residues. The V gene's germline CDR1 is SGHRS and CDR2 YFSETQ. V dropped 2 bases and J dropped 4; count of bases not matched to a gene: 4. The chain is built from TRBV5-1 and TRBJ2-7; 12 bases are shared with TRBD1. The sequenced sample was PBMCs. The clonotype comes from a man aged 40-55 years in good health and CMV-seronegative. The chain's CDR3 is CASSLGTGGVYEQYF. CDR3 nucleotides: TGCGCCAGCAGCTTAGGGACAGGGGGCGTGTACGAGCAGTACTTC.